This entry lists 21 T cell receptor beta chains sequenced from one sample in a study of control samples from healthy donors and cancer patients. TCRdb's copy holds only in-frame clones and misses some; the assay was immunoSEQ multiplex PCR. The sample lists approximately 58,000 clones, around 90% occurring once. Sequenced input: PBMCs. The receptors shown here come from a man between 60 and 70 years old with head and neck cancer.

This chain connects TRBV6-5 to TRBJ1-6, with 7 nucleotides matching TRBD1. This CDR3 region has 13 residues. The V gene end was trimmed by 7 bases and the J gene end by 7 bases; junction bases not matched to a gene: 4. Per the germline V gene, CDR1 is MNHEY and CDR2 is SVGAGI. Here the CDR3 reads CASKTGQNSPLHF. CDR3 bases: TGTGCCAGCAAGACAGGGCAAAATTCACCCCTCCACTTT.

CDR3 in DNA: TGTGCCAGCAGCTTGGGGCGGGGGGGCTCTGGAGAGCAGTTCTTC. Translated: CASSLGRGGSGEQFF. This chain joins TRBV5-4 and TRBJ2-1, with 9 bases fitting TRBD2. The CDR3 is 15 amino acids. Germline CDR1 SGHNT, CDR2 YYREEE (reference sequence). The junction had 8 bases not matched to a gene; V was cut back by 0 bases and J by 10 bases.

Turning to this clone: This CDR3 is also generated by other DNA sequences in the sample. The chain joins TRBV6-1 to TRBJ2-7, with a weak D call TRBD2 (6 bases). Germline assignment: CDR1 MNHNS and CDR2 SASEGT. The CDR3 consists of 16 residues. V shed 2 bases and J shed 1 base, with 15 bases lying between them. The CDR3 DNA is TGTGCCAGCAGTGAACCTCGGGGGACGGCTTCCTACGAGCAGTACTTC. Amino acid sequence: CASSEPRGTASYEQYF.

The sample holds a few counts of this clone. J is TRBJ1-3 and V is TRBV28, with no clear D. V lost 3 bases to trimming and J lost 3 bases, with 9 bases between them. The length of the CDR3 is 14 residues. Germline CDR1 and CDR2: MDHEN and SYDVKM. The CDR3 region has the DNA TGTGCCAGCAGTTTGGCAACCGATGGAAACACCATATATTTT. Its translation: CASSLATDGNTIYF.

The CDR3 nucleotides read TGTGCCACCACCTCCACACAAAAGGGACAGTATAATTCACCCCTCCACTTT. Protein product: CATTSTQKGQYNSPLHF. The chain couples TRBV24-1 to TRBJ1-6; 7 bases map to TRBD1. The CDR3 extends over 17 amino acids. Germline CDR1 is KGHDR and CDR2 is SFDVKD. With 8 bases clipped from V and 4 bases from J, the junction kept 13 bases outside the gene matches.

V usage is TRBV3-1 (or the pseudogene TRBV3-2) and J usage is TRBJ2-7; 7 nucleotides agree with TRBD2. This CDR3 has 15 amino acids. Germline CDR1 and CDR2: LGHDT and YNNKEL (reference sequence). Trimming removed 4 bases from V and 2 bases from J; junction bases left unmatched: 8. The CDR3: CASSPGQGRAYEQYF. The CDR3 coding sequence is TGTGCCAGCAGCCCAGGCCAAGGGAGGGCCTACGAGCAGTACTTC.

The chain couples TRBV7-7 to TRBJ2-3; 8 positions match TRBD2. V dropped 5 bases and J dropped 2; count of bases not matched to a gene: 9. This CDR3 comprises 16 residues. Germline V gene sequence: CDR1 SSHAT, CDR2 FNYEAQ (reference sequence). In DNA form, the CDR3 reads TGTGCCAGCAGCAAAGGGGCTAGCGGGTCCACAGATACGCAGTATTTT. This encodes CASSKGASGSTDTQYF. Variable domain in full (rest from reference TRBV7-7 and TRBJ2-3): GAGVSQSPRYKVTKRGQDVTLRCDPISSHATLYWYQQALGQGPEFLTYFNYEAQPDKSGLPSDRFSAERPEGSISTLTIQRTEQRDSAMYRCASSKGASGSTDTQYFGPGTRLTVL.

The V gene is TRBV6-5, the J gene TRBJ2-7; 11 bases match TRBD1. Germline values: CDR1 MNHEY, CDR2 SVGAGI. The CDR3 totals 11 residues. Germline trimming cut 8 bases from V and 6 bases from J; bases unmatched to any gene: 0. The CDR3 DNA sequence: TGTGCCAGCGGGACAGGGGGCGAGCAGTACTTC. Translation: CASGTGGEQYF.

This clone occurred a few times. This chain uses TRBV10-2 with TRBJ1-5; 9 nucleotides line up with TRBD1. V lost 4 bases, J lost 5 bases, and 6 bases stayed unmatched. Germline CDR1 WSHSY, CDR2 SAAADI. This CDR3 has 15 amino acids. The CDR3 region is CASSARDRVDQPQHF. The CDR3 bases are TGCGCCAGCAGTGCCAGGGACAGGGTAGATCAGCCCCAGCATTTT.

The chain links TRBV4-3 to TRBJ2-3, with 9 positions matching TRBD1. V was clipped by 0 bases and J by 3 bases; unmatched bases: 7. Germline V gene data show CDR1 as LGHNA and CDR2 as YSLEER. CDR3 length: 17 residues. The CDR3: CASSQEEDRGGTDTQYF. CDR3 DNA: TGCGCCAGCAGCCAAGAAGAGGACAGGGGTGGGACAGATACGCAGTATTTT.

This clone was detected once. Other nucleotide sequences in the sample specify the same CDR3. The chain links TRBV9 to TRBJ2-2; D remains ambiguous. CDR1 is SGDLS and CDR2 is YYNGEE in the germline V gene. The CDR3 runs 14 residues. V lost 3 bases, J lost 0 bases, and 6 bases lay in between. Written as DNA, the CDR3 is TGTGCCAGCAGCGGGGGTGCGAACACCGGGGAGCTGTTTTTT. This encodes CASSGGANTGELFF.

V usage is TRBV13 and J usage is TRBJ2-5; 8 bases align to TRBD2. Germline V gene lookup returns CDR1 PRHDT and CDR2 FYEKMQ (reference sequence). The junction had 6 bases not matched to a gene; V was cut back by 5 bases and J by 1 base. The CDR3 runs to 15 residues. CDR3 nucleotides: TGTGCCAGCAGCCGGAACGGGGGGGGCCAAGAGACCCAGTACTTC. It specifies CASSRNGGGQETQYF. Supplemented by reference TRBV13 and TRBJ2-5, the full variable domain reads AAGVIQSPRHLIKEKRETATLKCYPIPRHDTVYWYQQGPGQDPQFLISFYEKMQSDKGSIPDRFSAQQFSDYHSELNMSSLELGDSALYFCASSRNGGGQETQYFGPGTRLLVL.

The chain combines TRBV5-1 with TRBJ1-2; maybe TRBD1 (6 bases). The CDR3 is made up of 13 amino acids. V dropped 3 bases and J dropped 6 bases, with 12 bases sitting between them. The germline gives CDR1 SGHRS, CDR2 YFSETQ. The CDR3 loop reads CASSYAAGDGYTF. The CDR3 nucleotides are TGCGCCAGCAGCTATGCGGCAGGGGATGGCTACACCTTC.

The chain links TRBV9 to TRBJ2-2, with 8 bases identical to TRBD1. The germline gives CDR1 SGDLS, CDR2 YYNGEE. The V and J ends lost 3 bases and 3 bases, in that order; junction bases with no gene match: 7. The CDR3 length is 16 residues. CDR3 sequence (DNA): TGTGCCAGCAGCGCCGCCCTGACAGGGGACACCGGGGAGCTGTTTTTT. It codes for CASSAALTGDTGELFF.

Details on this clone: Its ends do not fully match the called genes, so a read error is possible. CDR3 region: CASSYSPVPGSPPHF. CDR3 nucleotides: TGTGCCAGCAGTTACTCTCCGGTGCCTGGGTCACCCCCCCACTTT. V usage is TRBV6-5 and J usage is TRBJ1-6, with D unclear. The CDR3 has 15 residues. Germline CDR1 and CDR2: MNHEY and SVGAGI.

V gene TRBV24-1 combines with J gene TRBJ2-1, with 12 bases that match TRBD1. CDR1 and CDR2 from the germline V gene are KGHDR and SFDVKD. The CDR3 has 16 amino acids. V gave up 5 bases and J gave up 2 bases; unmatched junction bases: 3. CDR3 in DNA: TGTGCCACCAGTGGGGGGACAGGGGGCACCTACAATGAGCAGTTCTTC. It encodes CATSGGTGGTYNEQFF.

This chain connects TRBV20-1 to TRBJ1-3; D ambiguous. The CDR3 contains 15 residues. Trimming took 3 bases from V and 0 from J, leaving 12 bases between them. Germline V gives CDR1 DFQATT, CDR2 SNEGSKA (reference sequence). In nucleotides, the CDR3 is TGCAGTGCTAGTGTAGGGCTTTACTCTGGAAACACCATATATTTT. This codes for CSASVGLYSGNTIYF.

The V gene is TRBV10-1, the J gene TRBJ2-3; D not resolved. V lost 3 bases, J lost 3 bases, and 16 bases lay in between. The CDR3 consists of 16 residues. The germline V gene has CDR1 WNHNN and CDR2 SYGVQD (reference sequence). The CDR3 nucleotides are TGCGCCAGCAGTGATCTAGTGGGTATGGGGACAGATACGCAGTATTTT. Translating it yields CASSDLVGMGTDTQYF.

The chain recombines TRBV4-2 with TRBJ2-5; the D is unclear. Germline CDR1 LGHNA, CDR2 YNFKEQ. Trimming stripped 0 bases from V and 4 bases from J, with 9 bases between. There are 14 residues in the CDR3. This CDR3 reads CASSQESVLETQYF. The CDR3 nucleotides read TGTGCCAGCAGCCAAGAATCAGTCTTAGAGACCCAGTACTTC.

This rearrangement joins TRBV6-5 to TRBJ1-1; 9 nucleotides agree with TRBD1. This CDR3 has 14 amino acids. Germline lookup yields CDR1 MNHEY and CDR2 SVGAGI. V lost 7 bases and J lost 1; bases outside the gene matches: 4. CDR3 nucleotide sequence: TGTGCCAGCACTAGGGGACAGGGGAACACTGAAGCTTTCTTT. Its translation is CASTRGQGNTEAFF.

CDR3 bases: TGCGCCAGCAGCCCCGGACAAGGCGATACGCAGTATTTT. It yields the protein CASSPGQGDTQYF. The rearrangement uses TRBV5-1 and TRBJ2-3, with TRBD1 as a possible D gene (5 bases). Germline V lookup: CDR1 SGHRS, CDR2 YFSETQ. V lost 4 bases and J lost 6, with 12 bases in between. The CDR3 has 13 residues.